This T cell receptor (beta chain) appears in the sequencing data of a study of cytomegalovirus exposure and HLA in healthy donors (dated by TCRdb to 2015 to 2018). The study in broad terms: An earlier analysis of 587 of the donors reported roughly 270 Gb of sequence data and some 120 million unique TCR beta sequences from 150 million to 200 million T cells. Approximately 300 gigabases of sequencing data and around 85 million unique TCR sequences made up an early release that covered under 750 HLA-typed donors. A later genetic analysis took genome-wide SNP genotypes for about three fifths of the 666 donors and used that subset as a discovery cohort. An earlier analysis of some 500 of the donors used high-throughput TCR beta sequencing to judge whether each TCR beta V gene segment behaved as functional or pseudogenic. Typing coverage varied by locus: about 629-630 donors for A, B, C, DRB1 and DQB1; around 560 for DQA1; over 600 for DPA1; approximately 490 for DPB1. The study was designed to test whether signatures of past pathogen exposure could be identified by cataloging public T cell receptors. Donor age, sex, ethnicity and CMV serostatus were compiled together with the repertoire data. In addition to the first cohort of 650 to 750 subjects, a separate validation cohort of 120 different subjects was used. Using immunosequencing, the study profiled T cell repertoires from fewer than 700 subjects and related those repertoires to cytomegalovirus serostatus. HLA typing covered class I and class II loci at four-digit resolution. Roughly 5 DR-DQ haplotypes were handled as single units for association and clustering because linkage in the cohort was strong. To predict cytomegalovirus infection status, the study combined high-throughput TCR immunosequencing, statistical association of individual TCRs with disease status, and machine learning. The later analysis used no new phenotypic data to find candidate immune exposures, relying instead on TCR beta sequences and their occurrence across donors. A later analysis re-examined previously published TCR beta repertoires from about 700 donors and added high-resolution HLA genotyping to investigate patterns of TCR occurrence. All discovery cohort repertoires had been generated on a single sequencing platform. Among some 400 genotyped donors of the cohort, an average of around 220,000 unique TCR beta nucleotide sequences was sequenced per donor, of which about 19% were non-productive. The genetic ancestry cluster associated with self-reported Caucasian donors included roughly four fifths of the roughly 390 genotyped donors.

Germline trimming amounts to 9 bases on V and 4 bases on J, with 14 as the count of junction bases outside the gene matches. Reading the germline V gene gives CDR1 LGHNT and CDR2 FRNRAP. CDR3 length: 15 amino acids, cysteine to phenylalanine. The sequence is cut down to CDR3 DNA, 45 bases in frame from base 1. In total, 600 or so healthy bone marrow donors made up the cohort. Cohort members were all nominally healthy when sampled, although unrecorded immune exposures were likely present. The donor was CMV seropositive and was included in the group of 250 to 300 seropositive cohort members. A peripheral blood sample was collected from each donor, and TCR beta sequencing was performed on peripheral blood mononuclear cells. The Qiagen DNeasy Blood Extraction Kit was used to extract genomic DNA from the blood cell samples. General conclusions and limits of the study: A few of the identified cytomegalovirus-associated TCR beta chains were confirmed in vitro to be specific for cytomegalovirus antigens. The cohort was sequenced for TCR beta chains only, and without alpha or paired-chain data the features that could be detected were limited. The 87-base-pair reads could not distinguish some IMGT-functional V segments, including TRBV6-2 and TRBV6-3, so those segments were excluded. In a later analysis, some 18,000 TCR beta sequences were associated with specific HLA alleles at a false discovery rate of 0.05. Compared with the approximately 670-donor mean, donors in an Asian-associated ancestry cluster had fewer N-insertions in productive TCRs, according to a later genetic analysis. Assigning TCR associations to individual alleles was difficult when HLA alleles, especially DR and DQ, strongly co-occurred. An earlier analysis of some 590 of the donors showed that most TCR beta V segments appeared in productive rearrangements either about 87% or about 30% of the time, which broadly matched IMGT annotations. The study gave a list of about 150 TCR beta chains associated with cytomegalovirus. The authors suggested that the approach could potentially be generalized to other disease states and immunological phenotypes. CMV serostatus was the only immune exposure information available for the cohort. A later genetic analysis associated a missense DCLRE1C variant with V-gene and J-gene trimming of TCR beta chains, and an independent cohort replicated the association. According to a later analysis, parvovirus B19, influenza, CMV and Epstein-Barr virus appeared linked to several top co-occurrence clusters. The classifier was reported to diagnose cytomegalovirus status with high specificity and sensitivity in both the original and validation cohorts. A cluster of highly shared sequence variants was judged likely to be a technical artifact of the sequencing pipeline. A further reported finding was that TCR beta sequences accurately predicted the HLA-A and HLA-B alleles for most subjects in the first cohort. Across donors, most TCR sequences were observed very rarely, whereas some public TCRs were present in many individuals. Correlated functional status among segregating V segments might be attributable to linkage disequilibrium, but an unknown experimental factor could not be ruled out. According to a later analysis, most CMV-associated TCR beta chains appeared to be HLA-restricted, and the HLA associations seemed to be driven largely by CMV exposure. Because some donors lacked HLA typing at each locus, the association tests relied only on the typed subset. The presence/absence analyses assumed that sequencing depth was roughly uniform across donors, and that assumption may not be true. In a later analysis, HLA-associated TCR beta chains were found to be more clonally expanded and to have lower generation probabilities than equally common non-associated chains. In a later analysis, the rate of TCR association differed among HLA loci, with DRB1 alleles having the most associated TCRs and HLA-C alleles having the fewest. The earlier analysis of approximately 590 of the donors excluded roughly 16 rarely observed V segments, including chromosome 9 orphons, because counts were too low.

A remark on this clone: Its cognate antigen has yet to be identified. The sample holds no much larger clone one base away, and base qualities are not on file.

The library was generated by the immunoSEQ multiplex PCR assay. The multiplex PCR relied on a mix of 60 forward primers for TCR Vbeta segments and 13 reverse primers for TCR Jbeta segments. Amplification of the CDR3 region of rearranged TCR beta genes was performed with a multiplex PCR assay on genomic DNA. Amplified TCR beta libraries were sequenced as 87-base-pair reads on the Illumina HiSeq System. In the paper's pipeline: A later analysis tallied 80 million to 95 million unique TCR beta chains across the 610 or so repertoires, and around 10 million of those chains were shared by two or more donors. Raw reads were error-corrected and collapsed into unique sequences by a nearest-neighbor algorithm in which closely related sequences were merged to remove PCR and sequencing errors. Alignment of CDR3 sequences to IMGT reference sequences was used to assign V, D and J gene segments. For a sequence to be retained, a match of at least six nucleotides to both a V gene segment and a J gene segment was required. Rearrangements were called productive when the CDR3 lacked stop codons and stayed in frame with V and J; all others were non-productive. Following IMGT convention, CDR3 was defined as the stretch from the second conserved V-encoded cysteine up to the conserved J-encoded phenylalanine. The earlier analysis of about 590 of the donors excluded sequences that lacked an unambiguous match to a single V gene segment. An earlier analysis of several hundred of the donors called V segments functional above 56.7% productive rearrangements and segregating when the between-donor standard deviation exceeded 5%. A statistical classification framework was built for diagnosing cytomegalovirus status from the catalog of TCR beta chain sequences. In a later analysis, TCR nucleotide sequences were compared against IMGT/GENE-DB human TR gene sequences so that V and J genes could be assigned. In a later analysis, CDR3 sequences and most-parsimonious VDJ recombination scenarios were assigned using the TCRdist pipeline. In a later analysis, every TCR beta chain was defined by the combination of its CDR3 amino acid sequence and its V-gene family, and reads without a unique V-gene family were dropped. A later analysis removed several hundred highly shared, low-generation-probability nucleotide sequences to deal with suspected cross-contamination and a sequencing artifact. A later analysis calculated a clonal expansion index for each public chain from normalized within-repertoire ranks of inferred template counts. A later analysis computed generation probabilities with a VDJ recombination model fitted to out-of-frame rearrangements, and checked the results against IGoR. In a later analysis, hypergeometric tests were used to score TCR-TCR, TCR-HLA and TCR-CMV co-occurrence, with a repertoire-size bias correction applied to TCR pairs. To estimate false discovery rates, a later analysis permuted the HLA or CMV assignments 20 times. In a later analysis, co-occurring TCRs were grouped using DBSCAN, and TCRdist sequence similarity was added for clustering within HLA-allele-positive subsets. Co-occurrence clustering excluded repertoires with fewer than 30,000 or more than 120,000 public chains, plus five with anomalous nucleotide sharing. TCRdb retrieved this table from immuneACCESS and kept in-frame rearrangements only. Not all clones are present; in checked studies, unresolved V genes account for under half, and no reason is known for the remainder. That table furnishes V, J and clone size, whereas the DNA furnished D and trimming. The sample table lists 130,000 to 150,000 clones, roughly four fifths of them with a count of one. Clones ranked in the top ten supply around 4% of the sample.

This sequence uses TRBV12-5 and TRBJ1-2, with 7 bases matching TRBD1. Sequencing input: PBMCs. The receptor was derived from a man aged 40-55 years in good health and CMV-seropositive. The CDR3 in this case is CASRGYLRDSYGYTF. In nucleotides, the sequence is TGTGCTAGCCGGGGCTACCTCCGGGACAGCTATGGCTACACCTTC.